Listed here are 19 T cell receptor beta chains from one sample, sequenced in a study of neurological immune-mediated disorders (dated by TCRdb to between 2019 and 2020). Library prep was done by 5' RACE. These reads were obtained on an Illumina HiSeq 2500. Using fastp trimming at Q25 and MiXCR clonotype assembly, TCRdb reanalyzed the public sequencing data and kept in-frame beta chains. One record per CDR3 amino acid sequence lists the most common genes and DNA. The sample table records roughly 56,000 distinct CDR3 sequences; over 10% of these occur just once. The top ten hold around 1.9% of the sample. Source material: PBMCs. These receptors originate from a man in his sixties in good health.

This clonotype was counted many times. The chain couples TRBV5-1 to TRBJ1-1; D is perhaps TRBD1 (5 bases). Germline CDR1 reads SGHRS; CDR2 reads YFSETQ. This CDR3 region has 13 residues. Trimming stripped 1 base from V and 4 bases from J, with 8 bases between. The CDR3 coding sequence is TGCGCCAGCAGCTTGCAGGGTTTCACTGAAGCTTTCTTT. The encoded protein is CASSLQGFTEAFF.

This clonotype was counted at least ten times. The CDR3 sequence is CAISDLGVDTEAFF. In DNA form, the CDR3 reads TGTGCCATCAGTGATCTGGGGGTCGACACTGAAGCTTTCTTT. The rearrangement joins TRBV10-3 to TRBJ1-1, with TRBD1 as a possible D gene (5 bases). V gave up 3 bases and J gave up 3 bases, with 11 bases separating them. Looked up from germline, CDR1 is ENHRY and CDR2 is SYGVKD. The CDR3 has 14 amino acids.

This clonotype was seen repeatedly, ten times or more. The rearrangement links TRBV14 to TRBJ1-1, with D possibly matching TRBD1 (6 bases). The CDR3 consists of 17 residues. The V gene's germline CDR1 is SGHDN and CDR2 FVKESK. The V end lost 5 bases, the J end lost 1 base, and 20 bases lay between the germline ends. CDR3 sequence reads: CASSETHPGAGNTEAFF. For the CDR3, the DNA is TGTGCCAGCAGCGAAACCCACCCAGGGGCGGGGAACACTGAAGCTTTCTTT.

This clonotype was seen repeatedly, ten times or more. This sequence joins TRBV7-2 and TRBJ2-7, with D perhaps matching TRBD1 or TRBD2 (6 bases each). The CDR3 sequence is 15 residues long. Trimming pared 8 bases from V and 4 bases from J, leaving 21 bases between. Germline CDR1 and CDR2: SGHTA and FQGNSA. Here the CDR3 DNA reads TGTGCCAGCCTGATGACGTACGGGGGCTTGTACGAGCAGTACTTC. This sequence encodes CASLMTYGGLYEQYF.

Regarding this clonotype: This may be a read error, as it is one base from a much larger clone. This chain connects TRBV25-1 to TRBJ2-1, with unresolved D. The CDR3 is 14 residues long. Germline assignment: CDR1 MGHDK and CDR2 SYGVNS. The DNA of the CDR3 is TGTGCCATCAGTGAATATTCCCAGGACAATGAGCAGTTCTTC. As protein: CAISEYSQDNEQFF.

This clonotype was counted at least ten times. CDR3 loop: CASSLVTGNTEAFF. DNA of the CDR3: TGTGCCAGCAGCTTAGTAACAGGGAACACTGAAGCTTTCTTT. This sequence joins TRBV7-9 and TRBJ1-1, with D perhaps matching TRBD1 (5 bases). This CDR3 spans 14 amino acids. Germline-derived CDR1 and CDR2 are SEHNR and FQNEAQ (reference sequence). V was trimmed by 1 base and J by 1 base, leaving 7 bases between them.

V gene TRBV20-1 combines with J gene TRBJ1-2, with TRBD1 as a possible D gene (6 bases). This CDR3 is built from 13 residues. V lost 5 bases and J lost 4, with 14 bases in between. Germline V gene data show CDR1 as DFQATT and CDR2 as SNEGSKA (reference sequence). CDR3 residues: CSAAQGGPYGYTF. The CDR3 region has the DNA TGCAGTGCTGCCCAAGGGGGGCCCTATGGCTACACCTTC.

This clonotype was seen repeatedly, ten times or more. The chain links TRBV7-9 to TRBJ1-1, with D uncertain. The CDR3 contains 12 residues. Trimming removed 5 bases from V and 4 bases from J, with 8 bases in between. CDR1 is SEHNR and CDR2 is FQNEAQ in the germline V gene (reference sequence). This chain's CDR3 is CASSLWGTEAFF. DNA for the CDR3: TGTGCCAGCAGCCTATGGGGCACTGAAGCTTTCTTT.

This clonotype occurred many times. A junction end diverges from the germline sequence, so it may reflect a read error. The V gene is TRBV6-2 or TRBV6-3, the J gene TRBJ1-3; TRBD1 is a possible D gene (5 bases). Germline V lookup: CDR1 MNHEY, CDR2 SVGEGT. There are 14 residues in the CDR3. CDR3 region: CASRTESRAQGLHF. CDR3 nucleotides: TGTGCCAGCAGGACCGAATCCCGGGCCCAGGGCCTTCATTTT.

This clonotype came up a few times. The chain is built from TRBV7-9 and TRBJ2-2, with a possible D match to TRBD2 (5 bases). This CDR3 comprises 12 residues. The germline V gene has CDR1 SEHNR and CDR2 FQNEAQ (reference sequence). For the CDR3, the DNA is TGTGTTGGGGAGAGGAGAACCGGGGAGCTGTTTTTT. This encodes CVGERRTGELFF. The whole variable domain, filled in from reference TRBV7-9 and TRBJ2-2, reads DTGVSQNPRHKITKRGQNVTFRCDPISEHNRLYWYRQTLGQGPEFLTYFQNEAQLEKSRLLSDRFSAERPKGSFSTLEIQRTEQGDSAMYLCVGERRTGELFFGEGSRLTVL.

This clonotype has at least ten counts. The chain joins TRBV9 to TRBJ1-1; weak D call: TRBD1 (5 bases). The CDR3 is made up of 14 amino acids. Germline V gene sequence: CDR1 SGDLS, CDR2 YYNGEE. The germline V and J ends were trimmed by 0 bases and 4 bases, with 10 bases remaining between them. The CDR3 region is CASSVERGSTEAFF. The CDR3 DNA reads as TGTGCCAGCAGCGTAGAGAGGGGTTCCACTGAAGCTTTCTTT.

This clonotype was recorded at least ten times. J is TRBJ1-1 and V is TRBV7-2, with D possibly being TRBD1 (6 bases). The length of the CDR3 is 18 residues. Germline assignment: CDR1 SGHTA and CDR2 FQGNSA. Trimming cost V 5 bases and J 1 base, with 23 bases left between them. In nucleotides, the CDR3 is TGTGCCAGCAGCCCCCGCGGGAGGGGGGAAGTTGGGAACACTGAAGCTTTCTTT. It yields the protein CASSPRGRGEVGNTEAFF.

By sample share, this clonotype is medium-sized. The rearrangement uses TRBV7-2 and TRBJ1-2; no clear D. The germline V gene encodes CDR1 SGHTA and CDR2 FQGNSA. Trimming took off 5 bases at V and 0 bases at J, with 7 bases between the two ends. This CDR3 has 13 amino acids. The CDR3 spells CASSANPNYGYTF. CDR3 nucleotide sequence: TGTGCCAGCAGCGCGAACCCTAACTATGGCTACACCTTC.

This clonotype was observed many times. The chain uses TRBV9 and TRBJ2-1, with 7 nucleotides matching TRBD1. Germline CDR1 SGDLS, CDR2 YYNGEE. V dropped 4 bases and J dropped 9; count of bases not matched to a gene: 13. The CDR3 consists of 15 residues. CDR3 DNA: TGTGCCAGCAGCCCCGGGCCAGGGGGAATTGGTGAGCAGTTCTTC. It specifies CASSPGPGGIGEQFF. The whole variable domain, remainder taken from reference TRBV9 and TRBJ2-1, is DSGVTQTPKHLITATGQRVTLRCSPRSGDLSVYWYQQSLDQGLQFLIQYYNGEERAKGNILERFSAQQFPDLHSELNLSSLELGDSALYFCASSPGPGGIGEQFFGPGTRLTVL.

Many counts were recorded for this clonotype. The chain recombines TRBV6-5 with TRBJ2-2; 8 positions agree with TRBD2. The V and J ends lost 0 bases and 7 bases, in that order; junction bases with no gene match: 10. The CDR3 contains 17 residues. Germline V CDR1 and CDR2: MNHEY, SVGAGI. The CDR3 loop reads CASSYSLASGLNGELFF. The DNA of the CDR3 is TGTGCCAGCAGTTACTCCCTGGCTAGCGGGTTGAACGGGGAGCTGTTTTTT.

This clonotype was detected ten times or more. The V and J genes are TRBV5-1 and TRBJ1-2, with 9 bases lining up with TRBD1. V lost 5 bases and J lost 6; bases outside the gene matches: 8. CDR1 and CDR2 (germline): SGHRS, YFSETQ. CDR3 size: 14 residues. The CDR3 nucleotides read TGCGCCAGCAGAGAAGGACAGGGGAACGATGGCTACACCTTC. As protein: CASREGQGNDGYTF.

This clonotype came up many times. The chain couples TRBV7-9 to TRBJ1-6; D is unresolved. This CDR3 region has 14 residues. With 5 bases removed from V and 5 bases from J, the gap between germline ends came to 10 bases. The germline gives CDR1 SEHNR, CDR2 FQNEAQ (reference sequence). The CDR3 is CASSLRVDNSPLHF. CDR3 coding DNA: TGTGCCAGCAGCCTCCGGGTCGATAATTCACCCCTCCACTTT.

Many counts were recorded for this clonotype. This rearrangement joins TRBV29-1 to TRBJ2-1, with D perhaps being TRBD1 or TRBD2 (5 bases each). The CDR3 has 16 amino acids. V lost 3 bases and J 4 bases, leaving 19 bases between the germline ends. Germline CDR1 SQVTM, CDR2 ANQGSEA. CDR3: CSVDSGTGGGYNEQFF. The CDR3 region has the DNA TGCAGCGTTGATTCCGGGACGGGTGGTGGTTACAATGAGCAGTTCTTC.

Ten or more counts support this clonotype. The chain carries TRBV14 and TRBJ2-1, with TRBD2 matching over 15 bases. The germline V gene has CDR1 SGHDN and CDR2 FVKESK. V gave up 4 bases and J gave up 9 bases; unmatched junction bases: 7. The CDR3 length is 16 residues. This CDR3 is CASSRPGLAGGIEQFF. The CDR3 DNA reads TGTGCCAGCAGCCGCCCGGGACTAGCGGGGGGTATTGAGCAGTTCTTC.